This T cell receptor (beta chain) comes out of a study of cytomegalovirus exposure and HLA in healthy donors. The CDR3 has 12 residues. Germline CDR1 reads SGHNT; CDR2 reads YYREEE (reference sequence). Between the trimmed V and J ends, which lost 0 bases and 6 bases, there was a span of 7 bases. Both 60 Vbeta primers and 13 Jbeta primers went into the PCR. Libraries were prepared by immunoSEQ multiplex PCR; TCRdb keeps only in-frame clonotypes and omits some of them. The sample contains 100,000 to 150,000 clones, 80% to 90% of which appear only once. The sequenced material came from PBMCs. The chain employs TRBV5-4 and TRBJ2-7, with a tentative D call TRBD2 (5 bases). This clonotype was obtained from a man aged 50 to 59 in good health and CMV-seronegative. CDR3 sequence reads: CASSLGAVEQYF. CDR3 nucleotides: TGTGCCAGCAGCTTGGGAGCGGTCGAGCAGTACTTC.